Presented here are 10 T cell receptor beta chains from one specimen sequenced in a study of T cells in Graves' hyperthyroidism and ophthalmopathy (dated by TCRdb to the late 2010s). Library preparation used multiplex PCR. Sequencing was performed on an Illumina HiSeq 2000. Amplification of TCR beta CDR3 regions was carried out from RNA transcripts. The TCR CDR3 was subjected to a first round of RT-PCR using the HTBI primer set and the Qiagen OneStep RT-PCR kit. TCRdb reworked the public reads: Q25 trimming with fastp, MiXCR clone assembly, productive beta chains retained. Rows are unified per CDR3 protein, each entry keeping the most common DNA and genes. The sample table records approximately 560,000 distinct CDR3 sequences; approximately 14% of these occur just once. The top ten clonotypes cover about 7% of the sample. The source material was blood. The receptors were sampled from a woman aged 30 to 39 with Graves' hyperthyroidism.

This clonotype was counted ten times or more. The rearrangement joins TRBV6-1 to TRBJ2-7; D gene ambiguous. CDR1 is MNHNS, CDR2 SASEGT, per germline. The CDR3 loop spans 14 amino acids. Between the trimmed V and J ends, which lost 0 bases and 9 bases, there was a span of 15 bases. The CDR3 DNA reads TGTGCCAGCAGTGAAGCGGGTTCGATGAGGTGGCAGTACTTC. It specifies CASSEAGSMRWQYF.

V gene TRBV9 combines with J gene TRBJ2-5; D may match TRBD1 or TRBD2 (5 bases each). CDR1 SGDLS and CDR2 YYNGEE come from the germline V gene. This CDR3 spans 19 amino acids. V shed 0 bases and J shed 2 bases, with 23 bases lying between them. DNA for the CDR3: TGTGCCAGCAGCGTAGGATTCTCCCGTTTGGGGGTCCGGCAAGAGACCCAGTACTTC. Amino acid sequence: CASSVGFSRLGVRQETQYF.

This clonotype was seen repeatedly, ten times or more. V usage is TRBV18 and J usage is TRBJ2-7; no clear D. CDR3 length: 14 residues. V lost 2 bases and J 7 bases, leaving 15 bases between the germline ends. From germline, CDR1 is KGHSH and CDR2 LQKENI. This CDR3 reads CASSPSEGELEQYF. In DNA, the CDR3 is TGTGCCAGCTCACCAAGTGAAGGAGAGTTGGAGCAGTACTTC.

This clonotype was counted a few times. This chain's CDR3 is CASSESTGGADTQYF. CDR3 nucleotide sequence: TGTGCCAGCAGTGAATCGACAGGGGGCGCAGATACGCAGTATTTT. The rearrangement uses TRBV6-1 and TRBJ2-3; 10 bases agree with TRBD1. With 2 bases clipped from V and 4 bases from J, the junction kept 3 bases outside the gene matches. The CDR3 is 15 residues long. Germline CDR1 MNHNS, CDR2 SASEGT.

This clonotype was picked up many times. The chain couples TRBV20-1 to TRBJ2-7, with 7 nucleotides matching TRBD2. From germline, CDR1 is DFQATT and CDR2 SNEGSKA (reference sequence). This CDR3 has 12 residues. V trimming: 6 bases; J trimming: 6 bases; junction bases outside the gene matches: 8. The CDR3 spells CSAQSGIGEQYF. CDR3 nucleotides: TGCAGTGCCCAAAGCGGGATCGGCGAGCAGTACTTC.

Only one count was recorded for this clonotype. A read error may produce the germline difference seen at one junction end. The rearrangement joins TRBV11-2 to TRBJ2-1; 11 bases align to TRBD2. Germline values: CDR1 SGHAT, CDR2 FQNNGV. This CDR3 contains 17 residues. This CDR3 is CASSLTGLAESYNEQFF. Here the CDR3 DNA reads TGCGCCAGCAGCCTAACGGGACTAGCGGAATCCTACAATGAGCAGTTCTTC.

Ten or more counts support this clonotype. The chain is built from TRBV5-1 and TRBJ1-1, with a possible D match to TRBD1 (6 bases). The germline gives CDR1 SGHRS, CDR2 YFSETQ. Trimming took off 4 bases at V and 3 bases at J, with 22 bases between the two ends. This CDR3 is 17 amino acids long. For the CDR3, the DNA is TGCGCCAGCAGCAGGGGGTTAGCAGGGAAGTGGGACACTGAAGCTTTCTTT. The encoded protein is CASSRGLAGKWDTEAFF.

This clonotype was observed a handful of times. V usage is TRBV6-1 and J usage is TRBJ2-2; possibly TRBD2 for D (5 bases). The CDR3 spans 14 residues. Per the germline V gene, CDR1 is MNHNS and CDR2 is SASEGT. Trimming shortened V by 8 bases and J by 2 bases, and 12 bases separated the two germline ends. CDR3 in amino acids: CASRRTFNTGELFF. The CDR3 region has the DNA TGTGCCAGCCGGCGGACTTTCAACACCGGGGAGCTGTTTTTT.

This clonotype was picked up many times. The rearrangement links TRBV2 to TRBJ2-7, with TRBD1 matching 7 bases. J gave up 3 bases and V 7 bases, and 6 bases lay outside the gene matches. In germline, CDR1 is SNHLY, CDR2 FYNNEI. This CDR3 has 13 amino acids. The CDR3 loop reads CASNRGEIYEQYF. DNA of the CDR3: TGTGCCAGCAACAGGGGCGAGATCTACGAGCAGTACTTC.

Comments on this clonotype: One junction end disagrees with the germline gene, perhaps due to a read error. The V and J genes are TRBV20-1 and TRBJ1-2, with 9 bases aligning to TRBD1. Germline CDR1 DFQATT, CDR2 SNEGSKA (reference sequence). CDR3 size: 15 residues. The CDR3 is CSVRDTGGVSHGYTF. In nucleotides, the CDR3 is TGCAGTGTTAGAGATACAGGGGGCGTTTCACATGGCTACACCTTC.